The 9 T cell receptor beta chains below come from one sample, sequenced in a study of beta chain features in type 1 diabetes (dated by TCRdb to between 2018 and 2020). The method was the immunoSEQ multiplex PCR assay. All of the isolated RNA was reverse transcribed with the High Capacity cDNA Reverse Transcription Kit, so expressed TCRB transcripts were sequenced. Imported from immuneACCESS, the table was reduced by TCRdb to in-frame sequences with V and J called. These copies leave out some clones; in studies compared against another copy, an unresolved V gene accounts for under half, and the cause of the remainder is not known. A total of fewer than 300,000 clones appear in this sample, around 9.9% of them only once. The top ten clonotypes cover more than 0.015% of the sample. General findings and caveats noted by the study authors: Type 1 diabetes patients showed a moderate but significant shortening of TCRB CDR3 length in all four CD4+ subsets.

Their antigen targets remain unknown. Sequencing was carried out using naive CD4+ T cells from blood. What the cell subset or site label conveys for this sample: true naive CD4+ T cells. Receptors were obtained from a man aged 25-40 years with type 1 diabetes.

This sequence joins TRBV6-5 and TRBJ1-2; tentatively, D is TRBD1 (5 bases). The CDR3 loop spans 12 amino acids. Germline lookup yields CDR1 MNHEY and CDR2 SVGAGI. Trimming shortened V by 4 bases and J by 2 bases, and 5 bases separated the two germline ends. CDR3 DNA: TGTGCCAGCAGTTCAGGGAACTATGGCTACACCTTC. Translated: CASSSGNYGYTF.

This clone occurred a few times. The gene calls are TRBV7-9 and TRBJ2-5; D gene ambiguous. This CDR3 region has 11 residues. From germline, CDR1 is SEHNR and CDR2 FQNEAQ (reference sequence). V was shortened by 4 bases and J by 7 bases, with 7 bases between the two germline ends. The CDR3 coding sequence is TGTGCCAGCAGCTCCGGCGGGACCCAGTACTTC. Encoded protein: CASSSGGTQYF.

This clone appeared a few times. This rearrangement joins TRBV7-8 to TRBJ1-6; a possible D gene is TRBD1 (6 bases). The length of the CDR3 is 14 residues. Between the trimmed V and J ends, which lost 3 bases and 5 bases, there was a span of 8 bases. Germline CDR1 is SGHVS and CDR2 is FQNEAQ. DNA for the CDR3: TGTGCCAGCAGCTTCGGACAGCATAATTCACCCCTCCACTTT. Protein product: CASSFGQHNSPLHF.

The J gene is TRBJ2-5, the V gene TRBV5-4; TRBD2 matches at 10 bases. The CDR3 covers 16 residues. Germline values: CDR1 SGHNT, CDR2 YYREEE (reference sequence). The V and J ends lost 2 bases and 2 bases, in that order; junction bases with no gene match: 6. CDR3 DNA sequence: TGTGCCAGCAGCTTCCAACTAGCGGGACCACAAGAGACCCAGTACTTC. It encodes CASSFQLAGPQETQYF.

This clone was found a few times. The chain couples TRBV29-1 to TRBJ2-3, with TRBD2 identical over 9 bases. Unmatched junction bases numbered 11, after V lost 8 bases and J lost 2 bases. This CDR3 comprises 15 residues. CDR1 SQVTM and CDR2 ANQGSEA come from the germline V gene. CDR3 in DNA: TGCAGCACTCGCCTAGCGGGGTCATTCACAGATACGCAGTATTTT. This sequence encodes CSTRLAGSFTDTQYF.

The CDR3 here is CASSSPGTGVYEQYF. The CDR3 DNA reads TGTGCCAGCAGTTCGCCCGGGACAGGGGTCTACGAGCAGTACTTC. This chain uses TRBV28 with TRBJ2-7, with 10 bases lining up with TRBD1. Germline-derived CDR1 and CDR2 are MDHEN and SYDVKM. The CDR3 has 15 amino acids. V dropped 4 bases and J dropped 3; count of bases not matched to a gene: 6.

The V and J genes are TRBV11-2 and TRBJ2-2, with 7 bases aligning to TRBD2. CDR3 length: 13 residues. The V and J ends lost 5 bases and 7 bases, in that order; junction bases with no gene match: 4. Per germline, CDR1 SGHAT and CDR2 FQNNGV. CDR3 sequence (DNA): TGTGCCAGCAGCCGGAGGGAGGGCGGGGAGCTGTTTTTT. It codes for CASSRREGGELFF.

A few counts support this clone. V and J are TRBV19 and TRBJ2-7, with D possibly being TRBD1 (6 bases). V gave up 4 bases and J gave up 3 bases, with 10 bases separating them. This CDR3 region has 13 residues. The V gene's germline CDR1 is LNHDA and CDR2 SQIVND (reference sequence). CDR3 in amino acids: CASSNARGYEQYF. CDR3 bases: TGTGCCAGTAGTAATGCCAGGGGCTACGAGCAGTACTTC. Filled out from reference TRBV19 and TRBJ2-7, the complete variable domain reads DGGITQSPKYLFRKEGQNVTLSCEQNLNHDAMYWYRQDPGQGLRLIYYSQIVNDFQKGDIAEGYSVSREKKESFPLTVTSAQKNPTAFYLCASSNARGYEQYFGPGTRLTVT.

This clone was counted between two and nine times. J is TRBJ2-5 and V is TRBV5-8; D is unclear. Germline V gene sequence: CDR1 SGHTS, CDR2 YDEGEE. The germline V and J ends were trimmed by 4 bases and 5 bases, with 9 bases remaining between them. The CDR3 covers 12 residues. The CDR3: CASSQTRETQYF. The CDR3, as DNA: TGTGCCAGCAGCCAGACCAGGGAGACCCAGTACTTC. Complete variable domain (other parts from reference TRBV5-8 and TRBJ2-5): EAGVTQSPTHLIKTRGQQATLRCSPISGHTSVYWYQQALGLGLQFLLWYDEGEERNRGNFPPRFSGRQFPNYSSELNVNALELEDSALYLCASSQTRETQYFGPGTRLLVL.